Presented here are 28 T cell receptor beta chains from one specimen sequenced in a study of graft-versus-host responses after intestinal transplantation. No antigen is known for these receptors. Only in-frame clones appear in the TCRdb table, and some are missing; sequencing was by immunoSEQ multiplex PCR. The table records over 100,000 clones, around nine tenths of them present only once. The sample here was unstimulated CD4+ T cells sorted from spleen or lymph node cells, taken before transplant. Receptor source: a human donor who was the organ donor for an intestinal transplant.

This sequence joins TRBV11-2 and TRBJ2-2; D perhaps matches TRBD2 (5 bases). Germline V lookup: CDR1 SGHAT, CDR2 FQNNGV. V was pared by 1 base and J by 5 bases, with 11 bases between. The CDR3 sequence is 15 residues long. CDR3 bases: TGTGCCAGCAGCTTAGGACTACCCAGGACCGGGGAGCTGTTTTTT. Residues: CASSLGLPRTGELFF.

As DNA, the CDR3 is TGTGCCAGTAGTATCGAGGCGACTGGGGGGACCCAGTACTTC. Translating it yields CASSIEATGGTQYF. The rearrangement links TRBV19 to TRBJ2-5, with D perhaps given as TRBD1 or TRBD2 (5 bases each). Germline CDR1 and CDR2: LNHDA and SQIVND (reference sequence). Trimming removed 3 bases from V and 7 bases from J, with 15 bases in between. There are 14 residues in the CDR3. Full variable domain (remainder filled in from reference TRBV19 and TRBJ2-5): DGGITQSPKYLFRKEGQNVTLSCEQNLNHDAMYWYRQDPGQGLRLIYYSQIVNDFQKGDIAEGYSVSREKKESFPLTVTSAQKNPTAFYLCASSIEATGGTQYFGPGTRLLVL.

The rearrangement joins TRBV5-1 to TRBJ2-3; possibly TRBD1 for D (5 bases). Trimming pared 9 bases from V and 6 bases from J, leaving 26 bases between. Germline-derived CDR1 and CDR2 are SGHRS and YFSETQ. This CDR3 comprises 16 residues. The CDR3 DNA sequence: TGCGCCACCGCCATAAGACCCGTCCAAGGGGCGGATACGCAGTATTTT. Residues: CATAIRPVQGADTQYF.

The J gene is TRBJ2-1, the V gene TRBV10-2, with TRBD2 matching over 14 bases. CDR1 and CDR2 from the germline V gene are WSHSY and SAAADI. V lost 3 bases and J lost 3; bases outside the gene matches: 10. The CDR3 spans 19 residues. CDR3 loop: CASSDWGLAGEPYYNEQFF. The DNA for the CDR3 is TGCGCCAGCAGTGATTGGGGACTAGCGGGAGAACCCTACTACAATGAGCAGTTCTTC.

This clone was picked up one time. The rearrangement uses TRBV6-5 and TRBJ2-1; 10 bases line up with TRBD2. Germline V CDR1 and CDR2: MNHEY, SVGAGI. The CDR3 is 16 residues long. J lost 8 bases, V lost 3 bases, and 10 bases had no gene match. The CDR3 reads CASSYSGLAPPDEQFF. The CDR3 nucleotides are TGTGCCAGCAGTTATTCGGGACTAGCGCCTCCAGATGAGCAGTTCTTC.

This sequence joins TRBV21-1 and TRBJ2-5; the table's D gene call, TRBD2, was not cross checked with the DNA. TRBV21-1 is a documented pseudogene. The CDR3 loop spans 17 amino acids. The chain's CDR3 is CASSKEISGNHQETQYF. The CDR3, as DNA: TGTGCCAGCAGCAAAGAAATTAGCGGGAACCACCAAGAGACCCAGTACTTC.

The V gene is TRBV5-4, the J gene TRBJ2-2, with 10 bases lining up with TRBD1. This CDR3 region has 14 residues. From germline, CDR1 is SGHNT and CDR2 YYREEE (reference sequence). The V segment lost 4 bases and the J segment 6 bases; nucleotides outside the gene matches: 3. The CDR3 DNA sequence: TGTGCCAGCAGCCTGGACAGGGGGGCCGGGGAGCTGTTTTTT. Protein sequence: CASSLDRGAGELFF.

V usage is TRBV19 and J usage is TRBJ1-5, with TRBD1 matching over 11 bases. This CDR3 has 17 residues. The V segment lost 3 bases and the J segment 6 bases; nucleotides outside the gene matches: 10. Germline-derived CDR1 and CDR2 are LNHDA and SQIVND (reference sequence). CDR3 residues: CASSIRPGTGGGQPQHF. The DNA for the CDR3 is TGTGCCAGTAGTATTAGGCCCGGGACAGGGGGGGGTCAGCCCCAGCATTTT.

The rearrangement joins TRBV5-4 to TRBJ2-2; D is uncertain. In germline, CDR1 is SGHNT, CDR2 YYREEE (reference sequence). Trimming stripped 4 bases from V and 6 bases from J, with 16 bases between. The CDR3 contains 15 residues. The DNA of the CDR3 is TGTGCCAGCAGCCGTAACGCGAGGTCCTCCGGGGAGCTGTTTTTT. Encoded protein: CASSRNARSSGELFF.

In nucleotides, the CDR3 is TGCGCCAGCAGCCTTCCGGACAGCTTGGGCTACACCTTC. This encodes CASSLPDSLGYTF. This chain joins TRBV4-1 and TRBJ1-2, with D possibly being TRBD1 (6 bases). The CDR3 totals 13 residues. Germline V gene data show CDR1 as MGHRA and CDR2 as YSYEKL. Trimming stripped 4 bases from V and 8 bases from J, with 14 bases between.

This chain links TRBV7-6 with TRBJ2-1; 7 nucleotides agree with TRBD2. Germline trimming cut 3 bases from V and 0 bases from J; bases unmatched to any gene: 11. Germline CDR1 and CDR2: SGHVS and FNYEAQ. The CDR3 spans 18 residues. The CDR3, as DNA: TGTGCCAGCAGCTTGAACTTCCGGCTAGCGGACTCCTACAATGAGCAGTTCTTC. Protein product: CASSLNFRLADSYNEQFF.

Only a few counts were recorded for this clone. The rearrangement joins TRBV18 to TRBJ1-2, with D possibly matching TRBD1 (6 bases). The CDR3 spans 15 residues. The germline V gene encodes CDR1 KGHSH and CDR2 LQKENI. The V end lost 3 bases, the J end lost 4 bases, and 15 bases lay between the germline ends. As DNA, the CDR3 is TGTGCCAGCTCACCTGAGCAGGGGATGGGCTATGGCTACACCTTC. Protein product: CASSPEQGMGYGYTF. The whole variable domain, remainder taken from reference TRBV18 and TRBJ1-2, is NAGVMQNPRHLVRRRGQEARLRCSPMKGHSHVYWYRQLPEEGLKFMVYLQKENIIDESGMPKERFSAEFPKEGPSILRIQQVVRGDSAAYFCASSPEQGMGYGYTFGSGTRLTVV.

CDR3 DNA: TGTGCCAGCACTCCCTCGGGAGTAGCGGGAGTCTGGGTTCAGTACTTC. Translation gives CASTPSGVAGVWVQYF. This chain joins TRBV6-6 and TRBJ2-4, with TRBD2 matching 9 bases. The V and J ends lost 7 bases and 11 bases, in that order; junction bases with no gene match: 18. Germline CDR1 is MNHNY and CDR2 is SVGAGI (reference sequence). This CDR3 has 16 amino acids.

V gene TRBV7-9 combines with J gene TRBJ1-1, with D unclear. V gave up 1 base and J gave up 1 base, with 4 bases separating them. CDR3 length: 13 residues. CDR1 and CDR2 (germline): SEHNR, FQNEAQ (reference sequence). The CDR3 DNA reads as TGTGCCAGCAGCTTAGACAGGAACACTGAAGCTTTCTTT. Amino acids: CASSLDRNTEAFF.

This chain links TRBV28 with TRBJ1-2; TRBD1 agrees at 8 bases. V lost 3 bases to trimming and J lost 8 bases; unmatched junction nucleotides: 11. Germline V gene data show CDR1 as MDHEN and CDR2 as SYDVKM. CDR3 length: 15 amino acids. The CDR3 protein is CASSLAGQGRSGYTF. The CDR3 nucleotides are TGTGCCAGCAGTTTGGCCGGACAGGGTCGTAGCGGCTACACCTTC.

This clone was seen once. In DNA form, the CDR3 reads TGTGCCAGCAGCTTGGTCGGCATGTGGACTGAAGCTTTCTTT. Its protein is CASSLVGMWTEAFF. The chain links TRBV5-5 to TRBJ1-1; D gene ambiguous. The V end was cut by 0 bases, the J end by 5 bases, with 11 bases between. The CDR3 length is 14 residues. Per germline, CDR1 SGHKS and CDR2 YYEKEE (reference sequence).

This chain links TRBV5-1 with TRBJ2-6, with no clear D. V dropped 6 bases and J dropped 0 bases, with 7 bases sitting between them. The CDR3 is 14 amino acids. The V gene's germline CDR1 is SGHRS and CDR2 YFSETQ. In DNA form, the CDR3 reads TGCGCCAGCACCTCAGGCTCTGGGGCCAACGTCCTGACTTTC. Protein: CASTSGSGANVLTF.

V and J are TRBV5-1 and TRBJ2-5, with D unclear. Germline V gene sequence: CDR1 SGHRS, CDR2 YFSETQ. V was trimmed by 3 bases and J by 7 bases, leaving 10 bases between them. CDR3 length: 12 amino acids. CDR3 loop: CASSSRWGTQYF. As DNA, the CDR3 is TGCGCCAGCAGCTCCCGCTGGGGGACCCAGTACTTC.

V is TRBV7-3 and J is TRBJ2-1, with a tentative D call TRBD2 (6 bases). The CDR3 runs to 15 residues. Germline V gene data show CDR1 as SGHTA and CDR2 as FQGTGA. Trimming took 0 bases from V and 7 from J, leaving 13 bases between them. The CDR3 spells CASSLTRGGLNEQFF. CDR3 in DNA: TGTGCCAGCAGCTTAACGCGGGGAGGTCTAAATGAGCAGTTCTTC.

The gene calls are TRBV28 and TRBJ2-7; 12 nucleotides line up with TRBD1. Germline CDR1 and CDR2: MDHEN and SYDVKM. With 5 bases clipped from V and 7 bases from J, the junction kept 12 bases outside the gene matches. The CDR3 loop spans 16 amino acids. CDR3 protein: CASSPSGTGGWAEQYF. Here the CDR3 DNA reads TGTGCCAGCAGTCCATCTGGGACAGGGGGCTGGGCGGAGCAGTACTTC.

The V call is TRBV9, the J call TRBJ2-7; the D is unclear. The length of the CDR3 is 14 residues. The germline CDR1 and CDR2 sequences are SGDLS and YYNGEE. V dropped 0 bases and J dropped 2 bases, with 9 bases sitting between them. CDR3 DNA sequence: TGTGCCAGCAGCGTAGCCCCAGAGACCTACGAGCAGTACTTC. Translation: CASSVAPETYEQYF.

This chain joins TRBV2 and TRBJ2-7; D is unclear. The germline CDR1 and CDR2 sequences are SNHLY and FYNNEI. V was pared by 7 bases and J by 1 base, with 14 bases between. This CDR3 spans 14 amino acids. The CDR3, as DNA: TGTGCCAGCATCGTGTCGGCAGCATCCTACGAGCAGTACTTC. It codes for CASIVSAASYEQYF.

The V gene is TRBV30, the J gene TRBJ1-2; 7 bases line up with TRBD1. The CDR3 has 13 amino acids. CDR1 is GTSNPN and CDR2 is SVGIG in the germline V gene (reference sequence). V shed 5 bases and J 1 base; nucleotides not matched to a gene: 4. CDR3 region: CAWETGNNYGYTF. The DNA for the CDR3 is TGTGCCTGGGAGACAGGGAATAACTATGGCTACACCTTC. Variable domain in full (rest from reference TRBV30 and TRBJ1-2): SQTIHQWPATLVQPVGSPLSLECTVEGTSNPNLYWYRQAAGRGLQLLFYSVGIGQISSEVPQNLSASRPQDRQFILSSKKLLLSDSGFYLCAWETGNNYGYTFGSGTRLTVV.

The rearrangement links TRBV7-6 to TRBJ2-5, with 10 positions matching TRBD1. There are 15 residues in the CDR3. Unmatched junction bases numbered 7, after V lost 4 bases and J lost 5 bases. Per the germline V gene, CDR1 is SGHVS and CDR2 is FNYEAQ. In DNA, the CDR3 is TGTGCCAGCAGCTCGGGACAGGGGCGGCCCGAGACCCAGTACTTC. This sequence encodes CASSSGQGRPETQYF.

This rearrangement joins TRBV5-4 to TRBJ1-1, with a weak D call TRBD1 (6 bases). Germline CDR1 SGHNT, CDR2 YYREEE (reference sequence). Trimming stripped 4 bases from V and 1 base from J, with 14 bases between. The CDR3 is 15 residues long. The CDR3 protein is CASSRRGHSNTEAFF. Written as DNA, the CDR3 is TGTGCCAGCAGCCGCCGGGGACATTCGAACACTGAAGCTTTCTTT.

This chain connects TRBV30 to TRBJ2-7; D is unclear. The germline gives CDR1 GTSNPN, CDR2 SVGIG (reference sequence). The CDR3 sequence is 13 residues long. Deletions cut 0 bases from V and 4 bases from J, with 10 bases between. Here the CDR3 reads CAWSVGDSYEQYF. As DNA, the CDR3 is TGTGCCTGGAGTGTAGGCGATTCTTACGAGCAGTACTTC.

This clone has more than one count but fewer than ten. The genes are TRBV6-6 and TRBJ1-1; weak D call: TRBD1 (5 bases). Germline CDR1 is MNHNY and CDR2 is SVGAGI (reference sequence). The CDR3 spans 14 residues. The ends were cut back, 5 bases at V and 1 base at J, with 11 bases in the middle. CDR3 region: CASSRDGGNTEAFF. The CDR3 region has the DNA TGTGCCAGCAGTCGGGACGGAGGGAACACTGAAGCTTTCTTT.

The V call is TRBV11-2, the J call TRBJ2-3, with D possibly being TRBD1 or TRBD2 (5 bases each). The CDR3 covers 15 residues. V was shortened by 8 bases and J by 2 bases, with 17 bases between the two germline ends. From germline, CDR1 is SGHAT and CDR2 FQNNGV. CDR3 DNA sequence: TGTGCCAGCGATCCCGGGCCGGGGCCCACAGATACGCAGTATTTT. Protein: CASDPGPGPTDTQYF.